Listed below are T cell receptor beta chains from one sample, sequenced in a study of blood T cell repertoires in COVID-19. TCRdb's table, derived via immunoSEQ multiplex PCR, lists solely in-frame clones and lacks some. This sample yields roughly 440,000 clones, of which about 87% are seen a single time; roughly 12% belongs to the top ten. The sequenced sample was peripheral blood. These receptors originate from a woman aged 45-65 years with COVID-19, enrolled during active disease. The CDR3 runs from the conserved cysteine through the conserved F or W. Rows may omit the clone size; those that give it use once, few, many or a size class.

clone_size	v_call	cdr3_aa
few	TRBV4-2	CASSQDQASPEAFF
-	TRBV11-2	CASSLERVRGYGYTF
-	TRBV5-4	CASSRLVSPYEQYF
-	TRBV6-6	CASSYLVGGYEQYF
-	TRBV3-1/TRBV3-2	CASSQMAGLSYEQYF
-	TRBV27	CASSLRGSYNEQFF
-	TRBV29-1	CSVMQGGTGELFF
-	TRBV3-1/TRBV3-2	CASTSGVITDTQYF
-	TRBV18	CASSPKTGGLNTEAFF
-	TRBV18	CASSPPQGGDEQFF
-	TRBV2	CASSGLAGDEQFF
-	TRBV5-1	CASSLTATSGGTYEQYF
-	TRBV5-1	CASSLDSNTEAFF
-	TRBV5-1	CASSLTGGMSQPQHF
-	TRBV5-4	CASSSGGLARSQETQYF
-	TRBV3-1/TRBV3-2	CASSERQNRNTIYF
-	TRBV6-5	CASSKTATGDTEAFF
once	TRBV28	CASSSNRGLETQYF
-	TRBV6-1	CASSEALRLYSNQPQHF
-	TRBV24-1	CATSVRRGGNNEQFF
-	TRBV5-1	CASSLDAISTDTQYF
-	TRBV29-1	CSVTPGGNTEAFF
-	TRBV11-3	CASSLEPGIPNEQFF
-	TRBV3-1/TRBV3-2	CASSAPGLPDTQYF
-	TRBV7-9	CASSLGGLNSPLHF
-	TRBV5-1	CASSLDSREGNGYTF
-	TRBV4-1	CASSHAGTGRSNQPQHF
-	TRBV19	CASRKNGGSGANVLTF
-	TRBV29-1	CSVIRITSTDTQYF
-	TRBV2	CASRNDRANTEAFF
-	TRBV2	CASSSESGARANVLTF
-	TRBV7-7	CASSLALQGPNEKLFF
-	TRBV6-6	CASSPTGAGGKLFF
-	TRBV7-9	CASRLGGYNEQFF
-	TRBV6-6	CASSDRTGGWYEQYF
-	TRBV12-5	CASGLVIGQGLTGELFF
-	TRBV9	CASSVEGNRYNEQFF
-	TRBV7-9	CASSLGDRGVQPQHF
-	TRBV12-3/TRBV12-4	CASRSGYEQYF
-	TRBV5-1	CASSRDTLNTEAFF
once	TRBV11-2	CASSLGAPGYGYTF
-	TRBV13	CASSFGVVDRTSNGYTF
-	TRBV3-1/TRBV3-2	CASMPSQRGSGADTQYF